This record concerns one T cell receptor beta chain sequence. Its antigen remains unidentified. Germline assignment: CDR1 LNHNV and CDR2 YYDKDF (reference sequence). The CDR3 spans 13 residues. The germline V and J ends were trimmed by 0 bases and 8 bases, with 8 bases remaining between them. Following extraction, RNA underwent reverse transcription to cDNA, which served as the sequencing template. Produced via immunoSEQ multiplex PCR; TCRdb's table is partial and in-frame only. Among 130,000 to 150,000 clones listed, approximately 65% were seen once. This sample stems from a study of CD8+ T cells in alopecia areata. General study points: Scalp data also include sequences from resident alphabeta T cells of normal skin. The study found higher clonality in lesional than normal scalp, especially in alopecia totalis/universalis.

CD4+ and CD8+ T cells were sorted from PBMCs. This TCR was recovered from a human donor in good health. The rearrangement links TRBV15 to TRBJ2-1; D is perhaps TRBD1 or TRBD2 (6 bases each). The sequenced sample was CD8+ T cells sorted from blood. The CDR3 coding sequence is TGTGCCACCAGCAGAGACGGGGGCGATGAGCAGTTCTTC. Translation gives CATSRDGGDEQFF.